Listed below are T cell receptor beta chains from one sample, sequenced in a study of cytomegalovirus exposure and HLA in healthy donors. Produced via immunoSEQ multiplex PCR; TCRdb's table is partial and in-frame only. The sample contains 150,000 to 200,000 clones, over 80% of which appear only once. The sequenced sample consisted of PBMCs. The receptors were gathered from a man younger than 45 in good health and CMV-seropositive. The CDR3 runs from the conserved cysteine through the conserved F or W. The order of the fields is J gene, clone size, V gene, D gene, CDR3 DNA, CDR3 protein. A D gene is named only where the DNA matches it firmly. Only part of the rows carry a size: once, few, many, or a class if the clone is expanded.

TRBJ1-1 once TRBV27 TRBD1 TGTGCCAGCAGTTGGGACAGGGGTGTCACTGAAGCTTTCTTT CASSWDRGVTEAFF
TRBJ1-5 NA TRBV4-2 NA TGTGCCAGCAGCCAAGATTCGGGAGTTCAGCCCCAGCATTTT CASSQDSGVQPQHF
TRBJ2-3 NA TRBV12-5 TRBD2 TGTGCTAGTGGTTTGGTACTGACGGGGGGGAGGACAGATACGCAGTATTTT CASGLVLTGGRTDTQYF
TRBJ2-2 NA TRBV7-6 NA TGTGCCAGCAGCTATTCTTGGAATACGGGGGCGAACACCGGGGAGCTGTTTTTT CASSYSWNTGANTGELFF
TRBJ2-3 NA TRBV6-1 TRBD2 TGTGCCAGCAGTGCCCTAGCGGGGGCCGGGGATACGCAGTATTTT CASSALAGAGDTQYF
TRBJ1-2 NA TRBV29-1 TRBD1 TGCAGCGTAGGACAGGGGGACATCTATGGCTACACCTTC CSVGQGDIYGYTF
TRBJ1-1 NA TRBV7-8 NA TGTGCCAGCAGCTCCGTCGGCACTATTAACACTGAAGCTTTCTTT CASSSVGTINTEAFF
TRBJ2-7 NA TRBV7-8 TRBD1 TGTGCCAGCAGCTCCTCACCTGGGACAGCCTACGAGCAGTACTTC CASSSSPGTAYEQYF
TRBJ1-5 once TRBV6-6 NA TGTGCCAGCACCCACAGTGGTGGAAATCAGCCCCAGCATTTT CASTHSGGNQPQHF
TRBJ1-1 NA TRBV5-1 NA TGCGCCAGCAGCTTGAAGGGGCTAGGGGTAGAGACTGAAGCTTTCTTT CASSLKGLGVETEAFF
TRBJ2-7 NA TRBV15 TRBD2 TGTGCCACCAGCTTGAGCTGGGAGGGCTCCTACGAGCAGTACTTC CATSLSWEGSYEQYF
TRBJ2-1 NA TRBV7-2 NA TGTGCCAGCAGCTTCGAGCGGGCCGCCGGGTTCTTC CASSFERAAGFF
TRBJ1-5 NA TRBV6-1 NA TGTGCCAGCAGTGGGACAGTGACCAATCAGCCCCAGCATTTT CASSGTVTNQPQHF
TRBJ2-2 NA TRBV18 NA TGTGCCAGCTCACCACCAGGGGTTGAAACCGGGGAGCTGTTTTTT CASSPPGVETGELFF
TRBJ2-1 NA TRBV2 NA TGTGCCAGCAGTCCAGGGCTCCCCCTCAATGAGCAGTTCTTC CASSPGLPLNEQFF
TRBJ2-7 NA TRBV5-1 NA TGCGCCAGCAGACCTGTCCCGGGACTCTACGAGCAGTACTTC CASRPVPGLYEQYF
TRBJ2-3 few TRBV30 TRBD1 TGTGCCGGGCAGGGGGTTCGGGGCACAGATACGCAGTATTTT CAGQGVRGTDTQYF
TRBJ1-2 NA TRBV15 TRBD1 TGTGCCACCAGCGGCCCCTTGACAGGGGCCCGACGCATCAACTATGGCTACACCTTC CATSGPLTGARRINYGYTF
TRBJ2-7 NA TRBV7-3 TRBD1 TGTGCCAGCAGCTTAGGACAGGGGCGCGAGCAGTACTTC CASSLGQGREQYF
TRBJ2-1 NA TRBV9 NA TGTGCCAGCAGCGTAAGCACTCTGTCCCCTTACTACAATGAGCAGTTCTTC CASSVSTLSPYYNEQFF
TRBJ2-7 NA TRBV11-3 TRBD1 TGTGCCAGCAGCCCCGGACAGGGGGCTTACGAGCAGTACTTC CASSPGQGAYEQYF
TRBJ2-7 NA TRBV19 TRBD1 TGTGCCAGTAGTATTCCAGGGGGACGCGAGCAGTACTTC CASSIPGGREQYF
TRBJ2-5 once TRBV7-2 NA TGTGCCAGCAGCTTAGCGGGCAGTTCCCAAGAGACCCAGTACTTC CASSLAGSSQETQYF
TRBJ2-7 NA TRBV6-6 NA TGTGCCAGCAGTTACCATGCGGGACCTACCTACGAGCAGTACTTC CASSYHAGPTYEQYF
TRBJ2-3 NA TRBV15 NA TGTGCCACCAGCAGAGATTTCGGCGGGGCCGATACGCAGTATTTT CATSRDFGGADTQYF
TRBJ2-7 once TRBV4-3 NA TGCGCCAGCAGCCAAGATAGGAACAGGATCTACGAGCAGTACTTC CASSQDRNRIYEQYF
TRBJ1-6 once TRBV19 NA TGTGCCAGTAGTGTACTGAATTCACCCCTCCACTTT CASSVLNSPLHF
TRBJ2-5 NA TRBV11-2 TRBD2 TGTGCCAGCAGGGTAGCGGGGGGGCACGAGACCCAGTACTTC CASRVAGGHETQYF
TRBJ2-3 NA TRBV27 TRBD2 TGTGCCAGCAGTTCCCTCGGACTAGCGGGGGGCCGTGGCACAGATACGCAGTATTTT CASSSLGLAGGRGTDTQYF
TRBJ2-7 NA TRBV15 TRBD2 TGTGCCACCAGCAGAGATCGGGGGGATTCCTACGAGCAGTACTTC CATSRDRGDSYEQYF
TRBJ1-2 NA TRBV7-9 NA TGTGCCAGCACTGGGGGGTCCTATGGCTACACCTTC CASTGGSYGYTF
TRBJ1-2 NA TRBV18 TRBD1 TGTGCCAGCTCACCACTGAACAGGGGACACTATGGCTACACCTTC CASSPLNRGHYGYTF
TRBJ2-7 NA TRBV19 NA TGTGCCAGTAGTATAGGAGCGGTCTCCTACGAGCAGTACTTC CASSIGAVSYEQYF
TRBJ1-2 NA TRBV5-1 NA TGCGCCAGCAGCTTTAGTGGGCAGGGTGACTATGGCTACACCTTC CASSFSGQGDYGYTF
TRBJ1-3 NA TRBV4-3 NA TGCGCCAGCAGCCAAGACAGGGGTATGAGAAACACCATATATTTT CASSQDRGMRNTIYF